Here is one T cell receptor (beta chain) with its context. Antigen: not known. CDR3 length: 14 residues. Germline-derived CDR1 and CDR2 are SEHNR and FQNEAQ (reference sequence). J was trimmed by 5 bases and V by 8 bases; bases with no gene match: 10. Sequencing templates came from extracted RNA that was reverse transcribed into cDNA. Sequenced by immunoSEQ multiplex PCR; TCRdb stores in-frame clones only, minus some. The table includes more than 90,000 clones, approximately 52% detected once. The treatment is: oral pan-JAK inhibitor, 5-10 mg twice daily. The source of the sample is a study of CD8+ T cells in alopecia areata. Findings of the study overall: Under tofacitinib, numerous expanded lesional clonotypes remained detectable in scalp and blood.

The rearrangement links TRBV7-9 to TRBJ2-7; 9 positions match TRBD1. The sequencing here drew on CD8+ T cells sorted from blood, taken at week 4, from a patient treated with tofacitinib. The TCR sequence derives from a human donor with alopecia areata. The CDR3 is CASPAGTGPHEQYF. CDR3 bases: TGTGCCAGCCCAGCAGGGACAGGGCCCCACGAGCAGTACTTC.